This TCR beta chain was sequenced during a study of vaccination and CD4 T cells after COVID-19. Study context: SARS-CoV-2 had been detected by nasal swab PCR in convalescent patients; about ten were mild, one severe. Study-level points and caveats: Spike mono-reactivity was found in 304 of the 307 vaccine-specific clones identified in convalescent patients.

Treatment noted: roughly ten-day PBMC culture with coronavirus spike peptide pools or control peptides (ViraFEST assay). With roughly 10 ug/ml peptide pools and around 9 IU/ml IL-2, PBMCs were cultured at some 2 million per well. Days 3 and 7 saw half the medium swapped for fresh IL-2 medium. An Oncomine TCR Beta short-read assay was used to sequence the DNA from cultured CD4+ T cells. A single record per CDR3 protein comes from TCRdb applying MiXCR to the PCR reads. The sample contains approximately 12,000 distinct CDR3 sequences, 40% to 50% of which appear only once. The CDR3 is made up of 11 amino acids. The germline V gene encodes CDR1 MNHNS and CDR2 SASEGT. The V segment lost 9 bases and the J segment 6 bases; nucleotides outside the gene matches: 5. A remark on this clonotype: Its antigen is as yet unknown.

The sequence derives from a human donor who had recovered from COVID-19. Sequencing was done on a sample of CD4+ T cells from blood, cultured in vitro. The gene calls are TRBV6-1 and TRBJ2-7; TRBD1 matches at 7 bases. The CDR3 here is CASRTGIEQYF. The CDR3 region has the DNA TGTGCCAGTAGGACAGGTATCGAGCAGTACTTC.